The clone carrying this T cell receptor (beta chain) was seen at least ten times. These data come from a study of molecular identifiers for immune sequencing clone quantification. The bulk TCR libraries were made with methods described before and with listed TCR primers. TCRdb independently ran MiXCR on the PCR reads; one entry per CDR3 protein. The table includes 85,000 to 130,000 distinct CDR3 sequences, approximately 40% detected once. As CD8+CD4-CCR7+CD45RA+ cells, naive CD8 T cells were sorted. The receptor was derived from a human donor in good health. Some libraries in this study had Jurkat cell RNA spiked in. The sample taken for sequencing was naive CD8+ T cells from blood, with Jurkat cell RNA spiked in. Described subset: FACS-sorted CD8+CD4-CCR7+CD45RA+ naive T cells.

Here the CDR3 reads CASSLYAGPGNTIYF. The CDR3 region has the DNA TGTGCCAGCAGTTTATATGCGGGGCCTGGAAACACCATATATTTT. The V call is TRBV27, the J call TRBJ1-3; tentative D call: TRBD1 (5 bases). Germline V lookup: CDR1 MNHEY, CDR2 SMNVEV (reference sequence). The CDR3 is 15 residues long. The V end lost 1 base, the J end lost 2 bases, and 9 bases lay between the germline ends.